The 6 T cell receptor beta chains below all came from one sample that was sequenced in a study of shared clonotypes between healthy human individuals (TCRdb year 2020). Libraries came from the immunoSEQ multiplex PCR assay. Drawn from immuneACCESS, this table holds only the in-frame rearrangements with V and J called that TCRdb kept. Clones are partly lost; checked studies trace under half to an unresolved V gene and leave the rest unexplained. The sample data list 2 million to 2.5 million clones, and just under 95% of these were observed just once. Clones ranked in the top ten supply around 0.4% of the sample. The sample taken for sequencing was naive CD4+ T cells from PBMCs. Sample cell subset or site, as interpreted from the label and publication: CD45RA+ positively selected. The receptors were gathered from a man aged 18 to 35 in good health. Some clones in this sample may be carry-over from other donors' samples.

The chain has TRBV9 and TRBJ1-5; possibly TRBD1 for D (5 bases). V gave up 0 bases and J gave up 7 bases, with 14 bases separating them. The CDR3 is 15 amino acids. The germline CDR1 and CDR2 sequences are SGDLS and YYNGEE. The CDR3 sequence is CASSVEGALGQPQHF. Here the CDR3 DNA reads TGTGCCAGCAGCGTAGAAGGGGCCCTCGGGCAGCCCCAGCATTTT.

The V gene is TRBV2, the J gene TRBJ2-7, with TRBD2 matching 16 bases. This CDR3 region has 22 residues. Trimming cost V 7 bases and J 3 bases; bases outside gene matches: 24. The germline CDR1 and CDR2 sequences are SNHLY and FYNNEI. The DNA of the CDR3 is TGTGCCAGCACCTCGTTCACTACCGCCTCCGGGACTAGCGGGAGGGCCATCTACGAGCAGTACTTC. It specifies CASTSFTTASGTSGRAIYEQYF.

The chain carries TRBV25-1 and TRBJ1-2, with 8 bases matching TRBD1. CDR1 is MGHDK, CDR2 SYGVNS, per germline. This CDR3 comprises 12 residues. V dropped 6 bases and J dropped 12; count of bases not matched to a gene: 9. The CDR3 spells CASSPRTGPDTF. In nucleotides, the CDR3 is TGTGCCAGCAGCCCACGGACAGGGCCGGACACCTTC.

A note on this clone: Other DNA sequences in the same sample also yield this CDR3. The chain carries TRBV5-1 and TRBJ2-5, with D maybe TRBD1 (7 bases). The CDR3 runs to 14 residues. Trimming removed 2 bases from V and 5 bases from J, with 13 bases in between. Germline V gives CDR1 SGHRS, CDR2 YFSETQ. CDR3 amino acids: CASSLQGSGETQYF. The CDR3 nucleotides read TGCGCCAGCAGCTTACAGGGGAGCGGGGAGACCCAGTACTTC. Full variable domain (rest looked up from reference TRBV5-1 and TRBJ2-5): KAGVTQTPRYLIKTRGQQVTLSCSPISGHRSVSWYQQTPGQGLQFLFEYFSETQRNKGNFPGRFSGRQFSNSRSEMNVSTLELGDSALYLCASSLQGSGETQYFGPGTRLLVL.

As regards this clone: This specimen includes other DNA sequences encoding the same CDR3. The chain recombines TRBV27 with TRBJ1-5; D is ambiguous. CDR1 MNHEY and CDR2 SMNVEV come from the germline V gene (reference sequence). The CDR3 is 14 residues long. Trimming removed 0 bases from V and 0 bases from J, with 3 bases in between. The CDR3 here is CASSLSYSNQPQHF. The CDR3 DNA is TGTGCCAGCAGTTTATCGTATAGCAATCAGCCCCAGCATTTT.

V gene TRBV7-9 combines with J gene TRBJ1-5, with D maybe TRBD1 (6 bases). The V gene lost 9 bases and the J gene lost 0 bases, with 12 bases spanning the gap. CDR1 SEHNR and CDR2 FQNEAQ come from the germline V gene (reference sequence). The CDR3 extends over 14 amino acids. The chain's CDR3 is CASTDRNSNQPQHF. In DNA, the CDR3 is TGTGCCAGTACGGACAGAAATAGCAATCAGCCCCAGCATTTT.